This TCR beta chain was sequenced in a study of immune cell composition in non-small cell lung cancer. Study conclusions and caveats: TIL tumour reactivity correlated with maximal tumour-associated clone frequency in adenocarcinoma.

Normal lung was taken at the farthest possible site, at least 3 cm from tumour. Genomic DNA came from frozen unsorted single-cell suspensions. The length of the CDR3 is 15 residues. Per the germline V gene, CDR1 is SGHRS and CDR2 is YFSETQ. The J segment lost 3 bases and the V segment lost 5 bases, leaving 3 bases of the junction unmatched. TCRdb keeps only in-frame clones here, not all; method: immunoSEQ multiplex PCR. The table has 8,500 to 9,500 clones, around 77% seen once. Note on this clone: Antigen: not known.

Specimen: non-adjacent lung tissue. The source of this sequence is a human donor with non-small cell lung cancer. The J gene is TRBJ2-3, the V gene TRBV5-1; 13 nucleotides match TRBD2. The CDR3 spells CASRPGLAGTDTQYF. The CDR3 nucleotides are TGCGCCAGCAGGCCGGGACTAGCGGGAACAGATACGCAGTATTTT.